Shown below are 13 T cell receptor beta chains from a single sample sequenced in a study of CD8+CD57+ T cells in acquired aplastic anemia. Genomic DNA, serving as template, underwent TCR beta VDJ and CDR3 profiling. Each CDR3 protein gets one entry after TCRdb re-called the reads with MiXCR. Among around 430,000 distinct CDR3 sequences listed, about a third were seen once. CD8+CD57+ cell expansion, shown by flow cytometry, had occurred in the patients selected for sequencing. The sample was sorted CD4+, CD8+, or CD8+CD57+ T cells (not recorded which) from PBMCs. These receptors all come from a human donor with aplastic anemia.

CDR3 amino acids: CSARDSLSREKLFF. CDR3 DNA sequence: TGCAGTGCTAGAGATTCCCTGTCGAGGGAAAAACTGTTTTTT. The V and J genes are TRBV20-1 and TRBJ1-4, with D unclear. Trimming took off 0 bases at V and 8 bases at J, with 13 bases between the two ends. This CDR3 is 14 amino acids long. Germline loops: CDR1 DFQATT, CDR2 SNEGSKA (reference sequence).

CDR3 region: CSAFYGTDTQYF. DNA of the CDR3: TGCAGTGCTTTCTACGGCACAGATACGCAGTATTTT. The chain uses TRBV20-1 and TRBJ2-3; D not certain. Germline lookup yields CDR1 DFQATT and CDR2 SNEGSKA (reference sequence). Deletions cut 5 bases from V and 1 base from J, with 7 bases between. The CDR3 runs 12 residues.

This clonotype has just a few counts. The gene calls are TRBV30 and TRBJ2-1; 12 bases align to TRBD2. Germline CDR1 and CDR2: GTSNPN and SVGIG (reference sequence). V lost 2 bases and J lost 0; bases outside the gene matches: 5. The CDR3 sequence is 17 residues long. CDR3 bases: TGTGCCTGGAGTAAACTAGCGGGGGGTATCTCCTACAATGAGCAGTTCTTC. Residues: CAWSKLAGGISYNEQFF.

The J gene is TRBJ1-3, the V gene TRBV5-1; D unresolved. V was cut by 0 bases and J by 2 bases, with 9 bases left in between. The germline V gene encodes CDR1 SGHRS and CDR2 YFSETQ. This CDR3 has 15 residues. The CDR3 DNA reads as TGCGCCAGCAGCTTGGCCAGCGTCCCTGGAAACACCATATATTTT. It is translated as CASSLASVPGNTIYF.

The rearrangement links TRBV6-1 to TRBJ1-5; D uncertain. There are 16 residues in the CDR3. Trimming removed 1 base from V and 7 bases from J, with 17 bases in between. The germline V gene encodes CDR1 MNHNS and CDR2 SASEGT. CDR3 sequence reads: CASSEESRRAGQPQHF. The DNA for the CDR3 is TGTGCCAGCAGTGAAGAATCGCGGAGGGCTGGGCAGCCCCAGCATTTT.

A few counts support this clonotype. With a much larger clone just one base away, this may be a read error. V and J are TRBV10-3 and TRBJ1-3, with 8 bases aligning to TRBD1. The CDR3 is 15 residues long. Germline V CDR1 and CDR2: ENHRY, SYGVKD. The CDR3 DNA is TGTGCCATCAGTGAGAGACAGGGGTTCGGAAACGCCATATATTTT. This sequence encodes CAISERQGFGNAIYF.

The chain joins TRBV6-5 to TRBJ1-5; TRBD1 matches 9 bases. Looked up from germline, CDR1 is MNHEY and CDR2 is SVGAGI. This CDR3 has 17 amino acids. Losses at the gene ends were 0 bases for V and 3 bases for J; bases not matched to a gene: 6. CDR3 residues: CASSYSRTGAFNQPQHF. The CDR3 nucleotides read TGTGCCAGCAGTTACTCCCGGACAGGGGCCTTCAATCAGCCCCAGCATTTT.

This clonotype occurred a few times. The V gene is TRBV2, the J gene TRBJ1-1; a possible D gene is TRBD1 (5 bases). This CDR3 region has 14 residues. Trimming took off 6 bases at V and 6 bases at J, with 17 bases between the two ends. CDR1 is SNHLY and CDR2 is FYNNEI in the germline V gene. DNA of the CDR3: TGTGCCAGCAGGGATGGAGGGGTTTTCTCTGAAGCTTTCTTT. Its protein product is CASRDGGVFSEAFF.

This clonotype was seen many times. This rearrangement joins TRBV2 to TRBJ1-6; tentatively, D is TRBD1 (5 bases). CDR3 size: 14 residues. CDR1 is SNHLY and CDR2 is FYNNEI in the germline V gene. V shed 6 bases and J shed 0 bases, with 6 bases lying between them. The CDR3 protein is CASRDSSYNSPLHF. CDR3 coding DNA: TGTGCCAGCAGAGACAGCTCCTATAATTCACCCCTCCACTTT.

This clonotype has a handful of counts. Its ends do not fully match the called genes, so a read error is possible. The rearrangement joins TRBV25-1 to TRBJ1-4; D is unclear. CDR1 MGHDK and CDR2 SYGVNS come from the germline V gene. There are 14 residues in the CDR3. This chain's CDR3 is CAGSGYRANEKLFF. The DNA for the CDR3 is TGTGCCGGCAGTGGGTATCGGGCAAATGAAAAACTGTTTTTT.

Ten or more counts support this clonotype. The V call is TRBV29-1, the J call TRBJ2-2; D might be TRBD1 (6 bases). V was clipped by 8 bases and J by 1 base, with 8 bases between them. This CDR3 comprises 12 residues. CDR1 and CDR2 (germline): SQVTM, ANQGSEA. The CDR3 reads CSTGRNTGELFF. CDR3 sequence (DNA): TGCAGCACAGGGAGGAACACCGGGGAGCTGTTTTTT.

CDR3 in DNA: TGTGCCAGCAGCTTAGGTAGACAGGGCTTCGGGGCATACGAGCAGTACTTC. As protein: CASSLGRQGFGAYEQYF. The chain joins TRBV13 to TRBJ2-7; TRBD1 matches 7 bases. The CDR3 totals 17 residues. V was pared by 0 bases and J by 4 bases, with 12 bases of the junction left unmatched. CDR1 and CDR2 (germline): PRHDT, FYEKMQ (reference sequence).

This clonotype was seen at least ten times. V gene TRBV20-1 combines with J gene TRBJ2-7, with TRBD2 as a possible D gene (6 bases). From germline, CDR1 is DFQATT and CDR2 SNEGSKA (reference sequence). The CDR3 spans 12 residues. V lost 3 bases to trimming and J lost 6 bases, with 12 bases between them. The CDR3 nucleotides read TGCAGTGCTAGCGAGGGAGGAGGCGAGCAGTACTTC. It specifies CSASEGGGEQYF.